Only a few counts were recorded for the clone carrying this T cell receptor beta chain. No antigen is known for it. PCR was performed using 60 Vbeta and 13 Jbeta primers. The protocol was immunoSEQ multiplex PCR, while the TCRdb copy is restricted to in-frame clones and leaves out a portion. Of 110,000 to 150,000 clones listed, 60% to 80% were seen once; the top ten hold approximately 1.6%. This record comes from a study of cytomegalovirus exposure and HLA in healthy donors. Study details: Unique TCRs from HLA-typed donors, roughly 87 million of them, were held in an early data release.

Notes on the study in general: Presence/absence results assume similar sequencing depth per donor, which may not hold. The productive fraction for most TCR beta V segments was about 87% or about 30% in an earlier analysis.

The CDR3 covers 14 residues. Trimming took off 2 bases at V and 12 bases at J, with 14 bases between the two ends. The germline CDR1 and CDR2 sequences are SNHLY and FYNNEI. The donors gave bone marrow, and they were healthy. This TCR was sampled from a woman in her thirties in good health and CMV-seronegative. Material for sequencing was PBMCs. V and J are TRBV2 and TRBJ1-6; no clear D. CDR3 DNA sequence: TGTGCCAGCAGTGAAAGCCTAGGACGGGAACCCCTCCACTTT. It translates to CASSESLGREPLHF.